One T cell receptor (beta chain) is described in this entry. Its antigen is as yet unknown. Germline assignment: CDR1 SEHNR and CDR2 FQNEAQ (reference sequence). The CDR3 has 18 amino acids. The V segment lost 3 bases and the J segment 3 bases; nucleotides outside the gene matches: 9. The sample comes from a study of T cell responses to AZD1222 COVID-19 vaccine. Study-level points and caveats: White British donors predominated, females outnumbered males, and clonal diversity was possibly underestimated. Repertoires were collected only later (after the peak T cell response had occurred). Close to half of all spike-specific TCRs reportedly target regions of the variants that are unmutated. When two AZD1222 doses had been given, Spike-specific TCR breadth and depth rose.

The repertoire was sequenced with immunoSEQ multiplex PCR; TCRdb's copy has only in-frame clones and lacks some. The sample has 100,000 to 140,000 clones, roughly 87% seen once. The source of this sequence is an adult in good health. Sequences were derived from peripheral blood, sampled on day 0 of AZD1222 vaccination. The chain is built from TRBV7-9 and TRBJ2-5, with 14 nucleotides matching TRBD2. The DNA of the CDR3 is TGTGCCAGCAGCTTTGGGACTAGCGGGAGAGGTCGTAAAGAGACCCAGTACTTC. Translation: CASSFGTSGRGRKETQYF.